These 5 T cell receptor beta chains were sequenced from one sample in a study of blood T cell repertoires in COVID-19. Libraries were prepared by immunoSEQ multiplex PCR; TCRdb keeps only in-frame clonotypes and omits some of them. Of 350,000 or so clones listed, over 85% were seen once; the top ten hold less than 5%. Sequenced input: peripheral blood. The origin of the receptors is a woman aged 55-69 years with COVID-19, enrolled during active disease.

This rearrangement joins TRBV28 to TRBJ2-7, with D perhaps TRBD1 (5 bases). Germline CDR1 is MDHEN and CDR2 is SYDVKM. V gave up 4 bases and J gave up 6 bases, with 13 bases separating them. The CDR3 spans 13 residues. CDR3 in DNA: TGTGCCAGCAGTTCTGACAGAAGATCCGAGCAGTACTTC. The encoded protein is CASSSDRRSEQYF.

This chain connects TRBV28 to TRBJ1-1; no reliable D call. The germline CDR1 and CDR2 sequences are MDHEN and SYDVKM. V dropped 6 bases and J dropped 1 base, with 9 bases sitting between them. CDR3 size: 13 residues. CDR3 loop: CASRHTRNTEAFF. CDR3 nucleotide sequence: TGTGCCAGCAGGCATACAAGGAACACTGAAGCTTTCTTT.

The chain is built from TRBV28 and TRBJ1-1; no definite D call. Germline V CDR1 and CDR2: MDHEN, SYDVKM. The V gene lost 6 bases and the J gene lost 5 bases, with 13 bases spanning the gap. CDR3 length equals 13 residues. For the CDR3, the DNA is TGTGCCAGCAGCTATCACCCCCGGACTGAAGCTTTCTTT. Translated, it gives CASSYHPRTEAFF.

The chain links TRBV10-3 to TRBJ1-5; TRBD1 agrees at 10 bases. This CDR3 contains 17 residues. J was trimmed by 7 bases and V by 0 bases; bases with no gene match: 9. From germline, CDR1 is ENHRY and CDR2 SYGVKD. CDR3 loop: CAISESSGTGVGQPQHF. The DNA for the CDR3 is TGTGCCATCAGTGAGTCCTCCGGGACAGGGGTAGGGCAGCCCCAGCATTTT.

This chain uses TRBV5-1 with TRBJ1-5; maybe TRBD1 (5 bases). Trimming stripped 4 bases from V and 8 bases from J, with 16 bases between. CDR3 length equals 14 residues. Per the germline V gene, CDR1 is SGHRS and CDR2 is YFSETQ. CDR3 loop: CASSPGLRGEPQHF. CDR3 in DNA: TGCGCCAGCAGCCCGGGACTCCGGGGGGAGCCCCAGCATTTT.